These T cell receptor beta chains were read from a single sample in a study of cytomegalovirus exposure and HLA in healthy donors. TCRdb's copy holds only in-frame clones and misses some; the assay was immunoSEQ multiplex PCR. Of about 200,000 clones listed, about 77% were seen once; the top ten hold less than 2.5%. What was sequenced was PBMCs. Receptors originate from a woman in her twenties or thirties in good health and CMV-seropositive. Each CDR3 is given with its conserved first and last residue. D genes are given only for firm matches. The size field is filled for only some rows; it gives once, few, many or a size class.

D gene	J gene	V gene	CDR3 length	clone size	CDR3 protein	CDR3 DNA
-	TRBJ1-2	TRBV13	16	-	CASSLGRIQPPYRYTF	TGTGCCAGCAGCTTGGGTCGTATACAGCCTCCTTATCGCTACACCTTC
-	TRBJ2-3	TRBV6-5	15	-	CASSYLGGGLDTQYF	TGTGCCAGCAGTTACCTAGGGGGGGGCCTAGATACGCAGTATTTT
-	TRBJ2-1	TRBV2	13	-	CASSVVPYNEQFF	TGTGCCAGCAGTGTAGTGCCCTACAATGAGCAGTTCTTC
TRBD1	TRBJ1-5	TRBV28	15	once	CASSSPGQGNQPQHF	TGTGCCAGCAGCTCACCGGGACAGGGCAATCAGCCCCAGCATTTT
-	TRBJ2-1	TRBV5-4	11	-	CASSLAEEQFF	TGTGCCAGCAGCTTGGCGGAGGAGCAGTTCTTC
TRBD1	TRBJ2-7	TRBV7-2	14	-	CASKTGGSSYEQYF	TGTGCCAGCAAAACAGGGGGTTCCTCCTACGAGCAGTACTTC
TRBD1	TRBJ1-4	TRBV30	15	-	CAWRPRGTLGEKLFF	TGTGCCTGGAGGCCCAGGGGGACGCTGGGGGAAAAACTGTTTTTT
TRBD1	TRBJ1-5	TRBV19	16	once	CASRERTGVDNQPQHF	TGTGCCAGTAGAGAAAGAACAGGGGTAGATAATCAGCCCCAGCATTTT
TRBD2	TRBJ2-3	TRBV5-4	17	-	CASSLQREGRGTDTQYF	TGTGCCAGCAGCTTGCAGCGGGAGGGCCGCGGCACAGATACGCAGTATTTT
-	TRBJ2-3	TRBV9	15	-	CASSVSGAITDTQYF	TGTGCCAGCAGCGTATCAGGGGCGATCACAGATACGCAGTATTTT
-	TRBJ1-1	TRBV5-1	16	-	CASSLANMGQNTEAFF	TGCGCCAGCAGCTTGGCCAATATGGGACAGAACACTGAAGCTTTCTTT
-	TRBJ2-6	TRBV5-1	16	-	CASSSQGGSGANVLTF	TGCGCCAGCAGCTCCCAAGGAGGATCTGGGGCCAACGTCCTGACTTTC
-	TRBJ2-7	TRBV4-1	16	-	CASSHGQGRRSYEQYF	TGCGCCAGCAGCCACGGGCAAGGGAGGAGGTCCTACGAGCAGTACTTC
TRBD1	TRBJ1-2	TRBV11-2	15	few	CASSPSTGQSYGYTF	TGTGCCAGCAGCCCCTCGACAGGGCAATCCTATGGCTACACCTTC
TRBD2	TRBJ2-7	TRBV5-4	18	-	CASSLELTSGRFESEQYF	TGTGCCAGCAGCTTGGAGCTGACTAGCGGGAGGTTCGAGTCCGAGCAGTACTTC
-	TRBJ2-7	TRBV29-1	13	-	CSVVQDNSYEQYF	TGCAGCGTTGTACAGGACAACTCCTACGAGCAGTACTTC
-	TRBJ1-2	TRBV9	14	few	CASSGRGRIPGYTF	TGTGCCAGCAGCGGGAGGGGCCGAATCCCTGGCTACACCTTC
TRBD2	TRBJ2-1	TRBV10-3	15	few	CAISDLADTYNEQFF	TGTGCCATCAGTGACCTAGCGGACACCTACAATGAGCAGTTCTTC
TRBD1	TRBJ2-7	TRBV2	18	few	CASSGWDRGSRLTYEQYF	TGTGCCAGCAGTGGTTGGGACAGGGGGTCACGGTTGACCTACGAGCAGTACTTC
-	TRBJ2-5	TRBV6-1	13	-	CASSDWPQETQYF	TGTGCCAGCAGTGATTGGCCACAAGAGACCCAGTACTTC
-	TRBJ1-5	TRBV4-2	13	-	CASSHSVLEPQHF	TGTGCCAGCAGCCATTCGGTCCTGGAGCCCCAGCATTTT
TRBD1	TRBJ2-3	TRBV19	16	-	CASSPLGQGYTDTQYF	TGTGCCAGTAGTCCCTTAGGACAGGGCTACACAGATACGCAGTATTTT
TRBD1	TRBJ2-3	TRBV7-3	15	-	CASSQQGARSDTQYF	TGTGCCAGCAGCCAACAGGGGGCTAGGTCAGATACGCAGTATTTT
TRBD2	TRBJ2-3	TRBV7-2	15	-	CASRPRLAGVDTQYF	TGTGCCAGCAGACCCAGACTAGCGGGGGTGGATACGCAGTATTTT
TRBD2	TRBJ2-7	TRBV7-9	14	-	CASSTGGSSYEQYF	TGTGCCAGCAGCACGGGAGGGAGCTCCTACGAGCAGTACTTC
-	TRBJ1-2	TRBV5-5	13	-	CASSPEGLYGYTF	TGTGCCAGCAGCCCGGAGGGCCTCTATGGCTACACCTTC
-	TRBJ1-1	TRBV14	13	-	CASRRSVGPEAFF	TGTGCCAGCAGACGCTCTGTGGGCCCTGAAGCTTTCTTT
TRBD2	TRBJ2-1	TRBV19	14	-	CASSIAGGPSWQFF	TGTGCCAGTAGTATAGCGGGAGGCCCTTCATGGCAGTTCTTC
TRBD2	TRBJ2-1	TRBV6-4	13	-	CASSVTSGISQFF	TGTGCCAGCAGTGTCACTAGCGGGATATCCCAGTTCTTC
-	TRBJ2-7	TRBV15	14	few	CATSRDSDSAERYF	TGTGCCACCAGCAGAGATTCGGACTCCGCGGAGCGGTACTTC
-	TRBJ2-1	TRBV19	16	-	CASSPRAGSSYNEQFF	TGTGCCAGTAGTCCAAGGGCGGGGAGCTCCTACAATGAGCAGTTCTTC
TRBD1	TRBJ1-5	TRBV19	15	medium-sized	CASSSRTGNNQPQHF	TGTGCCAGTAGTTCCCGGACAGGGAATAATCAGCCCCAGCATTTT
-	TRBJ1-1	TRBV28	13	few	CASSLSRVTEAFF	TGTGCCAGCAGTTTATCCAGGGTGACTGAAGCTTTCTTT
-	TRBJ1-5	TRBV2	12	-	CASRDSNQPQHF	TGTGCCAGCAGGGACAGTAATCAGCCCCAGCATTTT
-	TRBJ2-7	TRBV4-3	15	few	CASSQDSAGAYEQYF	TGCGCCAGCAGCCAAGATTCGGCAGGGGCCTACGAGCAGTACTTC
TRBD1	TRBJ1-2	TRBV4-3	15	-	CASSQAQGAIYGYTF	TGCGCCAGCAGCCAAGCCCAGGGGGCCATCTATGGCTACACCTTC
TRBD1	TRBJ1-5	TRBV18	15	-	CASSPEQGAGQPQHF	TGTGCCAGCTCACCGGAACAGGGGGCAGGTCAGCCCCAGCATTTT
-	TRBJ1-1	TRBV19	13	-	CASEQGLNTEAFF	TGTGCCAGTGAGCAGGGTTTGAACACTGAAGCTTTCTTT
-	TRBJ1-6	TRBV18	14	-	CASSPAAYNSPLHF	TGTGCCAGCTCACCGGCAGCCTATAATTCACCCCTCCACTTT
TRBD1	TRBJ1-4	TRBV30	15	-	CAWSVQGEGHEKLFF	TGTGCCTGGAGTGTACAGGGGGAAGGGCATGAAAAACTGTTTTTT